One and the same sample provided the 19 T cell receptor beta chains below, sequenced in a study of blood T cell repertoires in COVID-19. Libraries were prepared by immunoSEQ multiplex PCR; TCRdb keeps only in-frame clonotypes and omits some of them. The sample includes under 200,000 clones, 79% of them seen just once. Sequenced sample: PBMCs or T cells enriched from blood (not recorded which). The source of these receptors is a woman aged 70 to 79 in a cohort exposed to, infected with or recovered from COVID-19 (not recorded which).

The rearrangement joins TRBV19 to TRBJ1-2, with D maybe TRBD1 (5 bases). CDR3 length equals 18 residues. Trimming removed 7 bases from V and 5 bases from J, with 29 bases in between. Germline lookup yields CDR1 LNHDA and CDR2 SQIVND (reference sequence). CDR3 nucleotides: TGTGCCAGTACTCTGCTTTGGGGGGGACGTGGTGCAAGATATGGCTACACCTTC. It is translated as CASTLLWGGRGARYGYTF.

This chain joins TRBV5-1 and TRBJ2-3; TRBD1 is a possible D gene (5 bases). The CDR3 is made up of 13 amino acids. The germline CDR1 and CDR2 sequences are SGHRS and YFSETQ. V was cut by 5 bases and J by 2 bases, with 9 bases left in between. The CDR3 sequence is CASREQVTDTQYF. In nucleotides, the CDR3 is TGCGCCAGCAGGGAACAGGTCACAGATACGCAGTATTTT.

The chain joins TRBV7-2 to TRBJ2-7; tentative D call: TRBD1 (5 bases). This CDR3 contains 14 residues. Trimming removed 3 bases at V and 2 bases at J, with 11 bases between. Germline V CDR1 and CDR2: SGHTA, FQGNSA. The CDR3 here is CASSLGQGAYEQYF. In DNA, the CDR3 is TGTGCCAGCAGCTTGGGGCAGGGTGCCTACGAGCAGTACTTC.

The rearrangement uses TRBV7-9 and TRBJ1-3; maybe TRBD1 (6 bases). The V end was cut by 4 bases, the J end by 0 bases, with 13 bases between. This CDR3 spans 16 amino acids. Germline CDR1 reads SEHNR; CDR2 reads FQNEAQ (reference sequence). The CDR3 DNA sequence: TGTGCCAGCAGCTACAGGGAAGTGTACTCTGGAAACACCATATATTTT. It yields the protein CASSYREVYSGNTIYF.

This chain joins TRBV6-5 and TRBJ2-3; TRBD2 might be the D (6 bases). Germline lookup yields CDR1 MNHEY and CDR2 SVGAGI. The CDR3 extends over 13 amino acids. This CDR3 is CAPRASGTDTQYF. Here the CDR3 DNA reads TGTGCGCCCCGGGCTAGCGGCACAGATACGCAGTATTTT.

The chain links TRBV4-3 to TRBJ2-3, with a possible D match to TRBD1 (6 bases). Looked up from germline, CDR1 is LGHNA and CDR2 is YSLEER. V was pared by 4 bases and J by 2 bases, with 10 bases between. The CDR3 sequence is 14 residues long. The DNA for the CDR3 is TGCGCCAGCAGCCGCAGGGGCATCACAGATACGCAGTATTTT. Its translation is CASSRRGITDTQYF.

The rearrangement joins TRBV19 to TRBJ2-1; 10 bases map to TRBD1. Trimming cost V 2 bases and J 7 bases; bases outside gene matches: 8. The CDR3 runs 16 residues. Germline V gene sequence: CDR1 LNHDA, CDR2 SQIVND (reference sequence). CDR3 sequence reads: CASSIRGRQGANEQFF. CDR3 nucleotide sequence: TGTGCCAGTAGTATAAGGGGTAGACAGGGGGCGAATGAGCAGTTCTTC.

V is TRBV27 and J is TRBJ1-2, with 8 bases aligning to TRBD1. CDR1 and CDR2 (germline): MNHEY, SMNVEV (reference sequence). Unmatched junction bases numbered 13, after V lost 5 bases and J lost 8 bases. CDR3 size: 15 residues. The CDR3: CASSVGGQAFWGYTF. The CDR3 DNA reads TGTGCCAGCAGTGTCGGGGGACAGGCCTTCTGGGGCTACACCTTC.

This clone came up many times. This chain uses TRBV6-5 with TRBJ2-7; no clear D gene. The germline CDR1 and CDR2 sequences are MNHEY and SVGAGI. Trimming took off 6 bases at V and 0 bases at J, with 12 bases between the two ends. This CDR3 comprises 14 residues. The CDR3 here is CASSPTVSSYEQYF. The CDR3 DNA reads as TGTGCCAGCAGCCCAACCGTGAGCTCCTACGAGCAGTACTTC.

The chain combines TRBV7-9 with TRBJ2-1; weak D call: TRBD1 (5 bases). This CDR3 comprises 13 residues. Germline loops: CDR1 SEHNR, CDR2 FQNEAQ (reference sequence). The ends were cut back, 3 bases at V and 5 bases at J, with 8 bases in the middle. This CDR3 is CASSFRQNNEQFF. CDR3 bases: TGTGCCAGCAGCTTCAGACAGAACAATGAGCAGTTCTTC.

The gene calls are TRBV7-9 and TRBJ1-1, with D possibly TRBD1 on 6 matching bases. The CDR3 sequence is 14 residues long. V shed 5 bases and J shed 8 bases, with 18 bases lying between them. Germline-derived CDR1 and CDR2 are SEHNR and FQNEAQ (reference sequence). The CDR3 is CASSPSITGTEAFF. The CDR3 DNA is TGTGCCAGCAGCCCGTCTATTACAGGGACAGAAGCTTTCTTT.

The V gene is TRBV5-1, the J gene TRBJ2-7, with D unclear. The germline V and J ends were trimmed by 5 bases and 1 base, with 7 bases remaining between them. The length of the CDR3 is 12 residues. From germline, CDR1 is SGHRS and CDR2 YFSETQ. CDR3 coding DNA: TGCGCCAGCAGTAGAGAATCCTACGAGCAGTACTTC. It specifies CASSRESYEQYF.

In this sample, this clone turned up a few times. The V call is TRBV5-1, the J call TRBJ2-1; the match to TRBD2 covers 7 bases. The CDR3 extends over 15 amino acids. The V segment lost 6 bases and the J segment 3 bases; nucleotides outside the gene matches: 9. Germline V gene sequence: CDR1 SGHRS, CDR2 YFSETQ. The CDR3 sequence: CASTGTSAHYNEQFF. For the CDR3, the DNA is TGCGCCAGCACCGGTACTAGCGCACACTACAATGAGCAGTTCTTC.

The CDR3 DNA is TGTGCCAGCAGCGTTCGGACAGGAGAGGAGACCGCGAACACCGGGGAGCTGTTTTTT. Translated, it gives CASSVRTGEETANTGELFF. The chain couples TRBV9 to TRBJ2-2; 7 nucleotides match TRBD1. Germline V lookup: CDR1 SGDLS, CDR2 YYNGEE. V lost 2 bases and J lost 0; bases outside the gene matches: 13. CDR3 size: 19 residues. The full variable domain, completed using reference TRBV9 and TRBJ2-2, is DSGVTQTPKHLITATGQRVTLRCSPRSGDLSVYWYQQSLDQGLQFLIQYYNGEERAKGNILERFSAQQFPDLHSELNLSSLELGDSALYFCASSVRTGEETANTGELFFGEGSRLTVL.

The chain links TRBV9 to TRBJ2-7, with TRBD2 as a possible D gene (6 bases). This CDR3 region has 15 residues. Deletions cut 2 bases from V and 0 bases from J, with 12 bases between. Per the germline V gene, CDR1 is SGDLS and CDR2 is YYNGEE. The chain's CDR3 is CASSVGADYSYEQYF. CDR3 in DNA: TGTGCCAGCAGCGTGGGTGCGGACTACTCCTACGAGCAGTACTTC. Full variable domain (missing parts from reference TRBV9 and TRBJ2-7): DSGVTQTPKHLITATGQRVTLRCSPRSGDLSVYWYQQSLDQGLQFLIQYYNGEERAKGNILERFSAQQFPDLHSELNLSSLELGDSALYFCASSVGADYSYEQYFGPGTRLTVT.

This sequence joins TRBV28 and TRBJ1-5, with TRBD1 matching over 10 bases. The germline gives CDR1 MDHEN, CDR2 SYDVKM. V was pared by 1 base and J by 5 bases, with 5 bases of the junction left unmatched. The CDR3 is 16 residues long. The CDR3 is CASSLSRQGAYQPQHF. CDR3 DNA sequence: TGTGCCAGCAGTTTATCTCGACAGGGGGCATATCAGCCCCAGCATTTT.

This clone has a single count. The genes are TRBV20-1 and TRBJ2-7, with D maybe TRBD2 (6 bases). The CDR3 contains 14 residues. The ends were cut back, 3 bases at V and 3 bases at J, with 15 bases in the middle. Looked up from germline, CDR1 is DFQATT and CDR2 is SNEGSKA (reference sequence). The CDR3 DNA sequence: TGCAGTGCTAGTCCGGGGGACTCTCTCTACGAGCAGTACTTC. Amino acid sequence: CSASPGDSLYEQYF.

The CDR3 DNA follows: TGTGCCAGCAGCCTCGGAGTAGCGGGAGGTCAAGAGACCCAGTACTTC. Protein sequence: CASSLGVAGGQETQYF. The chain has TRBV3-1 (or the pseudogene TRBV3-2) and TRBJ2-5, with 10 bases fitting TRBD2. The V and J ends lost 4 bases and 2 bases, in that order; junction bases with no gene match: 7. Germline values: CDR1 LGHDT, CDR2 YNNKEL (reference sequence). The CDR3 runs 16 residues.

This rearrangement joins TRBV12-3 or TRBV12-4 to TRBJ1-2; 7 bases agree with TRBD1. This CDR3 comprises 13 residues. V shed 7 bases and J 5 bases; nucleotides not matched to a gene: 7. In DNA, the CDR3 is TGTGCCAGCACCAACCGGGACAGTTATGGCTACACCTTC. Protein product: CASTNRDSYGYTF.